These 3 T cell receptor beta chains came from one sample sequenced in a study of spatial heterogeneity in lung cancer. The antigens of these receptors remain unknown. One entry per CDR3 protein results from TCRdb running MiXCR on the 5' RACE reads. The sample lists 10,000 or so distinct CDR3 sequences; about 7.8% were seen once. Study findings and constraints: Counts of expanded alpha and beta TCRs within tumors tracked the tumor nonsynonymous mutation count.

Stated time point: sample taken at primary tumor resection. Here the sequenced sample was lung tumor tissue, taken at surgery. Receptor source: a male donor with early-stage non-small cell lung cancer.

This clonotype was seen at least ten times. In nucleotides, the CDR3 is TGCAGTGCTAGAGACACCTTCTACTTGAGCGGCAATCAGCCCCAGCATTTT. Amino acid sequence: CSARDTFYLSGNQPQHF. J is TRBJ1-5 and V is TRBV20-1, with unresolved D. The CDR3 has 17 amino acids. Trimming pared 0 bases from V and 2 bases from J, leaving 17 bases between. Germline lookup yields CDR1 DFQATT and CDR2 SNEGSKA (reference sequence).

At least ten counts were recorded for this clonotype. The chain joins TRBV20-1 to TRBJ2-6; D not certain. V lost 1 base and J 1 base, leaving 11 bases between the germline ends. Per the germline V gene, CDR1 is DFQATT and CDR2 is SNEGSKA (reference sequence). This CDR3 has 16 residues. The CDR3 region is CSARGLVESGANVLTF. In DNA, the CDR3 is TGCAGTGCTAGAGGCCTGGTGGAATCTGGGGCCAACGTCCTGACTTTC.

The table lists this clonotype with a few counts. This chain uses TRBV5-1 with TRBJ1-2, with D perhaps matching TRBD1 (6 bases). The CDR3 sequence is 12 residues long. Germline values: CDR1 SGHRS, CDR2 YFSETQ. V lost 7 bases to trimming and J lost 9 bases, with 16 bases between them. The CDR3 region has the DNA TGCGCCAGCGGCTGGACCGGGGGCCGCTACACCTTC. Protein sequence: CASGWTGGRYTF.